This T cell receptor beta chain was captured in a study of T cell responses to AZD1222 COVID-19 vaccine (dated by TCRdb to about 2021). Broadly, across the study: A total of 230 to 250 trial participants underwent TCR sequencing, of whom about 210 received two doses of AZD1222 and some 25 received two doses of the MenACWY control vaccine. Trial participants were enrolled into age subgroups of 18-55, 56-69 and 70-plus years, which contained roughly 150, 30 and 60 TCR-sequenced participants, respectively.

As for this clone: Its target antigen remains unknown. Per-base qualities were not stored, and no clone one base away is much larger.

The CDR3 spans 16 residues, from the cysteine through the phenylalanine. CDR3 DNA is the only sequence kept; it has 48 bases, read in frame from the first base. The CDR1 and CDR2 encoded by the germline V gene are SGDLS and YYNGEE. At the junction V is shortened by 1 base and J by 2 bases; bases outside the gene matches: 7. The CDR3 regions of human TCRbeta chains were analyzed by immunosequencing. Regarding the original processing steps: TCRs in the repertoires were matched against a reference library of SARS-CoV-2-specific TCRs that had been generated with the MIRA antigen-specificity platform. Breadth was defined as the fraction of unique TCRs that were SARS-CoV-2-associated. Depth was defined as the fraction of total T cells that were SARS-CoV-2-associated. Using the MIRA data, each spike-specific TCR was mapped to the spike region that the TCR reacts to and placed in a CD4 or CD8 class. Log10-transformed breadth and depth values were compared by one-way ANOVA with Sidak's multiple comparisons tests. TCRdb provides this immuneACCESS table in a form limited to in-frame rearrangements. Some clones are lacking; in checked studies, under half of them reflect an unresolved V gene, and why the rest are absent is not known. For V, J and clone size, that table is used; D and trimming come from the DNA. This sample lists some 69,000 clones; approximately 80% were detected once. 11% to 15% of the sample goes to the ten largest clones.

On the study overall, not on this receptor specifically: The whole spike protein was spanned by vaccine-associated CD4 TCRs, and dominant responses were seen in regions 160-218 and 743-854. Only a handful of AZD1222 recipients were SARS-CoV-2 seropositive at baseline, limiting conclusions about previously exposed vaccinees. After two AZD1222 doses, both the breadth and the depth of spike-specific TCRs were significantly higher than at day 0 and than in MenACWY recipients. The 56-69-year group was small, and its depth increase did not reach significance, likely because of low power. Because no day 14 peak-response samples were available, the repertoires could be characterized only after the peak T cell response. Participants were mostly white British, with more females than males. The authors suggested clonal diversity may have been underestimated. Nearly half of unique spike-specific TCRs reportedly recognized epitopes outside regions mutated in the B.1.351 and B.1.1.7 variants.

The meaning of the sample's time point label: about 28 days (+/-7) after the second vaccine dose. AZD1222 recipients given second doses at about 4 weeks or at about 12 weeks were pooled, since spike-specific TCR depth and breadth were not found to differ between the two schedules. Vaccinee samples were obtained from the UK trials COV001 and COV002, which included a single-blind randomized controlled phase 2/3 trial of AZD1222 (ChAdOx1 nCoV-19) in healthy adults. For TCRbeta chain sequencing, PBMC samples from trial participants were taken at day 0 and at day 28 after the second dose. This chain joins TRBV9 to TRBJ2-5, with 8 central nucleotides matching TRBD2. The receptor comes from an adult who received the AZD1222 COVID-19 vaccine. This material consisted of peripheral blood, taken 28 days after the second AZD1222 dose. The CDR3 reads CASSVLPAGVQETQYF. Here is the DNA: TGTGCCAGCAGCGTACTTCCAGCGGGGGTGCAAGAGACCCAGTACTTC.